The clone carrying this TCR beta chain appeared a few times. The antigen remains undetermined. The germline and genes are mouse ones. Read data end 4 residues before the CDR3 end; the end is taken from the germline J gene. The record originates from a study of CD8+ T cells in alopecia areata. General study results and limits: Patients shared TCRs less clearly than mice did, possibly for HLA-related reasons.

Reverse transcribed after extraction, RNA yielded cDNA as the sequencing template. TCRdb's table, derived via immunoSEQ multiplex PCR, lists solely in-frame clones and lacks some. Recorded here are some 110,000 clones, none singletons. Germline CDR1 and CDR2: NSQYPW and LRSPGD (reference sequence). The CDR3 has 14 residues. Between the trimmed V and J ends, which lost 0 bases and 1 base, there was a span of 6 bases. The J gene is TRBJ1-1, the V gene TRBV1; D not certain. The TCR originated in a C3H/HeJ mouse with alopecia areata. MHC haplotype of the mouse line: H2-k. Sequenced input: lesional skin. The sequenced part of the CDR3 DNA is TGCACCTGCAGTGCAGACAAAATAAACACA. Protein product: CTCSADKINT. The entire CDR3 protein is CTCSADKINTEVFF.